The 7 T cell receptor beta chains given below trace back to one sample, sequenced in a study. TRBV12-4/TRBJ1-2 clonotypes were amplified with adaptor-ligated barcode primers. MiXCR, run by TCRdb on the multiplex PCR reads, gives a single entry per CDR3 protein. Of several hundred distinct CDR3 sequences listed, roughly 3% are singletons. Sequencing input: tumor-infiltrating naive CD4+ T cells sorted from the breast tumor. The sample's subset: naive CD4+ T cells, CD4+CD45RA+CD25-. These receptors all come from a female donor with breast cancer.

This clonotype is medium-sized (0.01 to 0.1%) by share. The chain is built from TRBV12-3 or TRBV12-4 and TRBJ1-2; D uncertain. V lost 5 bases, J lost 4 bases, and 8 bases lay in between. The CDR3 runs to 12 residues. The CDR3 DNA follows: TGTGCCAGCAGTCCAAGGACCTATGGCTACACCTTC. It encodes CASSPRTYGYTF.

A few counts support this clonotype. The rearrangement uses TRBV12-3 or TRBV12-4 and TRBJ1-2, with D maybe TRBD1 (5 bases). This CDR3 has 16 amino acids. The V end lost 0 bases, the J end lost 4 bases, and 15 bases lay between the germline ends. In nucleotides, the CDR3 is TGTGCCAGCAGTTTAGCGCGTGGGGCGGCGCTCTATGGCTACACCTTC. Its protein product is CASSLARGAALYGYTF.

V and J are TRBV12-3 or TRBV12-4 and TRBJ1-2; weak D call: TRBD1 (6 bases). Between the trimmed V and J ends, which lost 5 bases and 5 bases, there was a span of 15 bases. This CDR3 region has 14 residues. CDR3: CASSPLQGWYGYTF. DNA for the CDR3: TGTGCCAGCAGTCCCTTACAGGGATGGTATGGCTACACCTTC.

This clonotype was found many times. The V gene is TRBV12-3 or TRBV12-4, the J gene TRBJ1-2; unclear D gene. The CDR3 loop spans 13 amino acids. Trimming removed 6 bases at V and 2 bases at J, with 10 bases between. This chain's CDR3 is CASSPTTNYGYTF. In nucleotides, the CDR3 is TGTGCCAGCAGCCCAACAACCAACTATGGCTACACCTTC.

By sample fraction, this clonotype is large. The chain joins TRBV12-3 or TRBV12-4 to TRBJ1-2; TRBD1 matches at 8 bases. The CDR3 runs 15 residues. Losses at the gene ends were 6 bases for V and 4 bases for J; bases not matched to a gene: 10. The CDR3, as DNA: TGTGCCAGCAGACGGGGAGACAGGGGCCTCTATGGCTACACCTTC. Amino acid sequence: CASRRGDRGLYGYTF.

By sample share, this clonotype is large. V and J are TRBV12-3 or TRBV12-4 and TRBJ1-2; no definite D call. This CDR3 is 16 amino acids long. Trimming shortened V by 2 bases and J by 0 bases, and 13 bases separated the two germline ends. As DNA, the CDR3 is TGTGCCAGCAGTTTATTATGGACCTATACTAACTATGGCTACACCTTC. Encoded protein: CASSLLWTYTNYGYTF.

This clonotype was counted ten times or more. As DNA, the CDR3 is TGTGCCAGCAGTTTGCTCCAAAACAACTATGGCTACACCTTC. This encodes CASSLLQNNYGYTF. This sequence joins TRBV12-3 or TRBV12-4 and TRBJ1-2; no clear D. The V end lost 3 bases, the J end lost 2 bases, and 10 bases lay between the germline ends. The CDR3 is 14 residues long.